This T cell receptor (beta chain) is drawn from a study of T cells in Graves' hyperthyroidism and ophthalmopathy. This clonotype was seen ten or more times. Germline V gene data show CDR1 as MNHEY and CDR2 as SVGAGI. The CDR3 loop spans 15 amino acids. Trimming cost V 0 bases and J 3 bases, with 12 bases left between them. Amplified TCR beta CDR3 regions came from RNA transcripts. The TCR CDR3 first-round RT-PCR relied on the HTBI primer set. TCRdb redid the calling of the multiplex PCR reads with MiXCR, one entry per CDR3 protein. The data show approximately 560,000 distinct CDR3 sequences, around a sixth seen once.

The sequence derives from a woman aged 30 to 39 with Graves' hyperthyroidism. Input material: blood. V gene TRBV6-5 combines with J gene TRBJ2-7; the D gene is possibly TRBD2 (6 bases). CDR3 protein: CASSYSRGGNYEQYF. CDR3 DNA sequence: TGTGCCAGCAGTTACTCGAGAGGCGGGAACTACGAGCAGTACTTC.